These T cell receptor beta chains were read from a single sample in a study of CD8+CD57+ T cells in acquired aplastic anemia. TCRdb reprocessed the reads with MiXCR, giving one entry per CDR3 protein. The profile shows about 71,000 distinct CDR3 sequences, roughly half of them singletons. Sequencing was carried out using sorted CD4+, CD8+, or CD8+CD57+ T cells (not recorded which) from PBMCs. These receptors originate from a human donor in good health, serving as a control. The CDR3 runs from the conserved cysteine through the conserved F or W. D genes are given only for firm matches. Clone size, where shown, is once, few, many, or a class for clones that have expanded.

TRBJ1-3 | TRBV20-1 | few | NA | TGCAGTGCTAGACAGAGCTCTGGAAACACCATATATTTT | CSARQSSGNTIYF
TRBJ2-3 | TRBV29-1 | NA | NA | TGCAGCGTCGGGGGTTTCACAGATACGCGGTATTTT | CSVGGFTDTRYF
TRBJ2-1 | TRBV20-1 | NA | TRBD2 | TGCAGTGCTCAGACTAGCGGGAGCTATGAGCAGTTCTTC | CSAQTSGSYEQFF
TRBJ2-7 | TRBV19 | few | TRBD1 | TGTGCCAGTAGTTCCCAGGGGGAAGGCTACGAGCAGTACTTC | CASSSQGEGYEQYF
TRBJ2-6 | TRBV15 | NA | NA | TGTGCCACCAGCAGAGATTACGGGTTATCGACTTCTGGGGCCAACGTCCTGACTTTC | CATSRDYGLSTSGANVLTF
TRBJ1-1 | TRBV9 | few | NA | TGTGCCAGCAGCGTAACGGGGGGAAACACTGAAGCTTTCTTT | CASSVTGGNTEAFF
TRBJ2-7 | TRBV10-3 | NA | TRBD2 | TGTGCCATGCAACTAGCGGGGGGGCGAGAGCAGTACTTC | CAMQLAGGREQYF
TRBJ2-2 | TRBV3-1 | many | NA | TGTGCCAGCAGCCGGGCGCAGAACACCGGGGAGCTGTTTTTT | CASSRAQNTGELFF
TRBJ2-5 | TRBV25-1 | NA | TRBD2 | TGTGCCAGTCGGGGACTAGCGGGGGGGCACGAGACCCAGTACTTC | CASRGLAGGHETQYF
TRBJ1-5 | TRBV27 | many | NA | TGTGCCAGCAGTTCAAATAATCAGCCCCAGCATTTT | CASSSNNQPQHF
TRBJ2-7 | TRBV7-2 | NA | NA | TGTGCCAGCAGCCCAGAAGTAGCCTACGAGCAGTACTTC | CASSPEVAYEQYF
TRBJ2-1 | TRBV11-2 | many | NA | TGTGCCAGCAGCTTAGGACGGAGTAGCTCCTACAATGAGCAGTTCTTC | CASSLGRSSSYNEQFF
TRBJ2-7 | TRBV7-3 | NA | TRBD1 | TGTGCCAGCAGCAGGACAGGTGGCTACGAGCAGTACTTC | CASSRTGGYEQYF
TRBJ2-7 | TRBV29-1 | NA | NA | TGCAGCGTTCTGGGGGCCTGGAACGAGCAGTACTTC | CSVLGAWNEQYF
TRBJ1-2 | TRBV2 | NA | NA | TGTGCCAGCAGCATGACACCTAACTATGGCTACACCTTC | CASSMTPNYGYTF
TRBJ1-5 | TRBV7-8 | NA | NA | TGTGCCAGCAGCTTGGAGGTTCAGGGGCGCAATCAGCCCCAGCATTTT | CASSLEVQGRNQPQHF
TRBJ1-1 | TRBV20-1 | NA | NA | TGCAGTGCTAGAACCCCCCCAAGTACTAACACTGAAGCTTTCTTT | CSARTPPSTNTEAFF
TRBJ1-3 | TRBV10-1 | NA | NA | TGCGCCAGCAGTGGAGGGGCCGGAGGACTCCGAAACACCATATATTTT | CASSGGAGGLRNTIYF
TRBJ2-7 | TRBV19 | NA | NA | TGTGCCAGTAGTATGGGTTACGGGGTCTCCTACGAGCAGTACTTC | CASSMGYGVSYEQYF
TRBJ2-5 | TRBV10-1 | few | NA | TGCGCCAGCAGTGAGTCGATCGAGACAGAGACCCAGTACTTC | CASSESIETETQYF
TRBJ2-7 | TRBV20-1 | NA | TRBD2 | TGCAGTGCTAGAATGGGGGGACTAGCGGGCATCGACGAGCAGTACTTC | CSARMGGLAGIDEQYF
TRBJ2-3 | TRBV11-1 | NA | NA | TGTGCCAGCAGCTTAGCGCCAGGGATCAGCACAGATACGCAGTATTTT | CASSLAPGISTDTQYF